A selection of T cell receptor beta chains follows, all from one sample in a study of T cells expressing NK-cell markers. TCRdb re-called the 5' RACE reads and gives one entry per CDR3 protein, without DNA. This sample's table reports about 390,000 distinct CDR3 sequences. Material for sequencing was blood T cells: a sorted CD56 or NKG2C T cell subset, CD4+ or CD8+ T cells, or bulk PBMC T cells (not recorded which). Receptors originate from a woman aged 45-59 years in good health. The CDR3 runs from the conserved cysteine through the conserved F or W. Each record gives: V gene, J gene, CDR3 protein.

>TRBV5-1|TRBJ1-3
CASSLAGTGRSGNTIYF
>TRBV11-2|TRBJ2-1
CASSWTGLANNEQFF
>TRBV30|TRBJ2-5
CAWRPGTGVETQYF
>TRBV7-9|TRBJ2-2
CASSRPTSGELFF
>TRBV6-6|TRBJ2-5
CASSYSLAGVSETQYF
>TRBV20-1|TRBJ2-5
CSARTSGKETQYF
>TRBV7-2|TRBJ2-2
CASQIAQGATVGGELFF
>TRBV3-1|TRBJ2-1
CASSLGWGNEQFF
>TRBV5-1|TRBJ2-3
CASSQGGLDADTQYF
>TRBV6-6|TRBJ2-1
CASRLAGPYNEQFF
>TRBV11-2|TRBJ2-1
CASRGMGPAPYNEQFF
>TRBV7-9|TRBJ2-3
CASILSGRTDTQYF